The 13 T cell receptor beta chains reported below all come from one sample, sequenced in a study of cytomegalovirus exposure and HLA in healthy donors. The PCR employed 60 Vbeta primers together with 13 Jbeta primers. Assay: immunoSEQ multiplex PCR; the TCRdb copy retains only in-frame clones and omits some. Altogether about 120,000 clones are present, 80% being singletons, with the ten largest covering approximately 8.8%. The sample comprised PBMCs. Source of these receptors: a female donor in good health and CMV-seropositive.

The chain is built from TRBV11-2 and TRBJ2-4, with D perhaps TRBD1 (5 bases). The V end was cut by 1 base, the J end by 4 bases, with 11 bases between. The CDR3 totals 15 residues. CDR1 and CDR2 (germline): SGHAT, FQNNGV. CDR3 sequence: CASSLVQGTKNIQYF. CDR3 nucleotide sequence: TGTGCCAGCAGCTTAGTGCAGGGTACAAAAAACATTCAGTACTTC. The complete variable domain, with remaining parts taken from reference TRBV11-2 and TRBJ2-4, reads EAGVAQSPRYKIIEKRQSVAFWCNPISGHATLYWYQQILGQGPKLLIQFQNNGVVDDSQLPKDRFSAERLKGVDSTLKIQPAKLEDSAVYLCASSLVQGTKNIQYFGAGTRLSVL.

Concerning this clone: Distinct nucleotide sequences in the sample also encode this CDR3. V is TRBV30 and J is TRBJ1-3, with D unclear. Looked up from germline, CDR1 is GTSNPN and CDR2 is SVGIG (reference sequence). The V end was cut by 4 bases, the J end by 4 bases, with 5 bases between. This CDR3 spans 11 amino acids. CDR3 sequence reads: CAWTGGNTIYF. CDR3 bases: TGTGCCTGGACGGGGGGAAACACCATATATTTT.

CDR3 in amino acids: CASSSRGRGRETQYF. The CDR3 nucleotides read TGTGCCAGCAGCTCCAGGGGCCGGGGTCGGGAGACCCAGTACTTC. The chain joins TRBV7-2 to TRBJ2-5; D may be TRBD1 (6 bases). V dropped 4 bases and J dropped 5 bases, with 17 bases sitting between them. CDR3 length: 15 residues. Germline V lookup: CDR1 SGHTA, CDR2 FQGNSA.

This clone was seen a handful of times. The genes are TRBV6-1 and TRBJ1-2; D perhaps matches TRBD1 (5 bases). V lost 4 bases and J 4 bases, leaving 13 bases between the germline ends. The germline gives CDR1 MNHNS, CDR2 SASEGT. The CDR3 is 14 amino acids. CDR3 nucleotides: TGTGCCAGCAGTGTGGCCGGCAGGGTCTATGGCTACACCTTC. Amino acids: CASSVAGRVYGYTF.

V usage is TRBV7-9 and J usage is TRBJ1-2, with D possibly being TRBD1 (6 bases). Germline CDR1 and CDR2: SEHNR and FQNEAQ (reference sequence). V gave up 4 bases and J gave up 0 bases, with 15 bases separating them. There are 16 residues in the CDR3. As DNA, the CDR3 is TGTGCCAGCAGCTCCCGGGGGGGGCCCGCTAACTATGGCTACACCTTC. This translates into CASSSRGGPANYGYTF.

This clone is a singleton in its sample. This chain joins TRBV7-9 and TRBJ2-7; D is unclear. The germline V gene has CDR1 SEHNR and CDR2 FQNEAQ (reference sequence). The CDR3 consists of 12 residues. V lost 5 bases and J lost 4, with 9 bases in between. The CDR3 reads CASSAGSYEQYF. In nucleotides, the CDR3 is TGTGCCAGCAGCGCCGGGTCTTACGAGCAGTACTTC.

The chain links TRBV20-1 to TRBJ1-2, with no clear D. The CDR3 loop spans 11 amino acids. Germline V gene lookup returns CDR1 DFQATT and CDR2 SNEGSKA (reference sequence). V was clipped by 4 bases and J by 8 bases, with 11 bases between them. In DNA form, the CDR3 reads TGCAGTGCTAACTGGTTCGGGGGCTACACCTTC. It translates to CSANWFGGYTF.

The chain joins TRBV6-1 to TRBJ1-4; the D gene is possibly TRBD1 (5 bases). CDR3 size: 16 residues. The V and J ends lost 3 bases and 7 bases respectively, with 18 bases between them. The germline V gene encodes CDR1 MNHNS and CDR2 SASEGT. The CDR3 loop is CASSDRYGTGTEKLFF. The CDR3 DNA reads TGTGCCAGCAGTGACCGATATGGAACAGGAACTGAAAAACTGTTTTTT.

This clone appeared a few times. CDR3 DNA sequence: TGTGCCAGCAGTCCTACAGGGCTAGGCACTTACGAGCAGTACTTC. Residues: CASSPTGLGTYEQYF. The chain carries TRBV27 and TRBJ2-7; possible D gene TRBD1, 6 bases. The CDR3 consists of 15 residues. V lost 5 bases, J lost 4 bases, and 18 bases lay in between. CDR1 MNHEY and CDR2 SMNVEV come from the germline V gene (reference sequence).

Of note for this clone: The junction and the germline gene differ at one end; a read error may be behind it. The CDR3 reads CASSKAGEAGYTF. The CDR3 nucleotides are TGTGCCAGCAGTAAAGCAGGGGAAGCTGGCTACACCTTC. The rearrangement uses TRBV2 and TRBJ1-2, with TRBD1 as a possible D gene (6 bases). The germline gives CDR1 SNHLY, CDR2 FYNNEI. CDR3 length equals 13 residues.

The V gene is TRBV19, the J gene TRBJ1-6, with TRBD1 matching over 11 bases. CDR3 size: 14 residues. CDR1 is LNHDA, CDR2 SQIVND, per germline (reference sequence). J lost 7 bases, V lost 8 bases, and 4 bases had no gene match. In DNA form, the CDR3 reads TGTGCCAGTCGGGACAGGGGGACGAATTCACCCCTCCACTTT. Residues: CASRDRGTNSPLHF.

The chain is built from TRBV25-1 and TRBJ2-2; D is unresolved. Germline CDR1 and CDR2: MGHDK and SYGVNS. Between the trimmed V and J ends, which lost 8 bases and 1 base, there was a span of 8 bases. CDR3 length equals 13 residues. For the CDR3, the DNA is TGTGCCAGCCTTAACAGGAACACCGGGGAGCTGTTTTTT. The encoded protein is CASLNRNTGELFF. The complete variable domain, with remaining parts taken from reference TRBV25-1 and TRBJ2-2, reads EADIYQTPRYLVIGTGKKITLECSQTMGHDKMYWYQQDPGMELHLIHYSYGVNSTEKGDLSSESTVSRIRTEHFPLTLESARPSHTSQYLCASLNRNTGELFFGEGSRLTVL.

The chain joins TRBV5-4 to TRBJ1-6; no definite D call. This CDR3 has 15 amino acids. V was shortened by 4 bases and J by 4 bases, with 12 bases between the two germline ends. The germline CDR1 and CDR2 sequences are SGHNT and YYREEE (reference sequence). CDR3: CASSLSRSYNSPLHF. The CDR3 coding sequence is TGTGCCAGCAGCCTCAGCCGGAGTTATAATTCACCCCTCCACTTT.